The 21 T cell receptor beta chains reported below all come from one sample, sequenced in a study of T-cell reconstitution after alpha-beta-depleted transplantation in children. Unique molecular identifiers tagged the TCRbeta library. Each CDR3 protein gets one entry after TCRdb re-called the PCR reads with MiXCR. The sample has 330,000 or so distinct CDR3 sequences; about 9.5% are singletons. This specimen was PBMCs, taken before TCRalphabeta/CD19-depleted stem cell transplant. The origin of the receptors is a boy in the first two years of life with acute myeloid leukemia, due to receive a stem cell transplant.

The gene calls are TRBV5-1 and TRBJ2-6; 8 nucleotides align to TRBD2. From germline, CDR1 is SGHRS and CDR2 YFSETQ. Trimming removed 3 bases from V and 0 bases from J; junction bases left unmatched: 5. There are 17 residues in the CDR3. The CDR3 DNA follows: TGCGCCAGCAGCTACAGGGCGGGGGGCTCTGGGGCCAACGTCCTGACTTTC. It codes for CASSYRAGGSGANVLTF.

This clonotype was detected a few times. The chain carries TRBV11-2 and TRBJ2-3, with 13 bases fitting TRBD2. V shed 4 bases, J shed 2 bases, and the junction held 6 bases outside the gene matches. The germline CDR1 and CDR2 sequences are SGHAT and FQNNGV. The CDR3 has 17 amino acids. CDR3 residues: CASSSEGLAGLTDTQYF. The CDR3, as DNA: TGTGCCAGCAGCTCAGAGGGACTAGCGGGGCTCACAGATACGCAGTATTTT.

This sequence joins TRBV28 and TRBJ1-5, with D unresolved. Germline CDR1 reads MDHEN; CDR2 reads SYDVKM. Trimming stripped 2 bases from V and 0 bases from J, with 20 bases between. CDR3 length: 19 amino acids. The CDR3 loop is CASSLLVTRRQTSNQPQHF. DNA for the CDR3: TGTGCCAGCAGTTTACTGGTCACGAGGAGACAAACTAGCAATCAGCCCCAGCATTTT. Full variable domain (rest looked up from reference TRBV28 and TRBJ1-5): DVKVTQSSRYLVKRTGEKVFLECVQDMDHENMFWYRQDPGLGLRLIYFSYDVKMKEKGDIPEGYSVSREKKERFSLILESASTNQTSMYLCASSLLVTRRQTSNQPQHFGDGTRLSIL.

This clonotype was found many times. CDR3 sequence: CASRPYRDRGNTEAFF. DNA for the CDR3: TGTGCCAGCAGACCCTACCGGGACAGGGGGAACACTGAAGCTTTCTTT. The chain uses TRBV6-1 and TRBJ1-1; 10 bases align to TRBD1. This CDR3 comprises 16 residues. The V gene end was trimmed by 6 bases and the J gene end by 1 base; junction bases not matched to a gene: 8. CDR1 is MNHNS and CDR2 is SASEGT in the germline V gene.

This clonotype was detected ten times or more. The chain couples TRBV5-1 to TRBJ2-7; unclear D gene. The CDR3 length is 14 residues. V gave up 0 bases and J gave up 4 bases, with 11 bases separating them. The V gene's germline CDR1 is SGHRS and CDR2 YFSETQ. In DNA, the CDR3 is TGCGCCAGCAGCTTGGTTGGCAGAGATTACGAGCAGTACTTC. It yields the protein CASSLVGRDYEQYF.

The genes are TRBV6-5 and TRBJ1-1, with D perhaps TRBD1 (5 bases). Germline values: CDR1 MNHEY, CDR2 SVGAGI. This CDR3 has 16 residues. The V end was cut by 0 bases, the J end by 3 bases, with 14 bases between. The CDR3, as DNA: TGTGCCAGCAGTTACTCGAGCGGGGGGAGGGACACTGAAGCTTTCTTT. It translates to CASSYSSGGRDTEAFF.

The sample holds many counts of this clonotype. The chain combines TRBV6-2 or TRBV6-3 with TRBJ1-5; tentatively, D is TRBD1 (6 bases). The V and J ends lost 8 bases and 1 base respectively, with 12 bases between them. The CDR3 extends over 14 amino acids. Per germline, CDR1 MNHEY and CDR2 SVGEGT. CDR3 in amino acids: CASDRRVSNQPQHF. DNA for the CDR3: TGTGCCAGCGACAGGAGGGTAAGCAATCAGCCCCAGCATTTT.

V and J are TRBV20-1 and TRBJ2-7; D possibly corresponds to TRBD2 (6 bases). CDR1 and CDR2 (germline): DFQATT, SNEGSKA (reference sequence). Trimming shortened V by 5 bases and J by 7 bases, and 18 bases separated the two germline ends. CDR3 size: 13 residues. Written as DNA, the CDR3 is TGCAGTGCTGGGGGACTCGGCCTAAATGAGCAGTACTTC. Translated, it gives CSAGGLGLNEQYF.

This clonotype was counted a few times. The chain recombines TRBV19 with TRBJ2-2; TRBD1 agrees at 7 bases. Germline values: CDR1 LNHDA, CDR2 SQIVND (reference sequence). J gave up 1 base and V 9 bases, and 5 bases lay outside the gene matches. This CDR3 spans 14 amino acids. The CDR3 DNA reads as TGTGCCAGCTCAGACAGGGAGAACACCGGGGAGCTGTTTTTT. This encodes CASSDRENTGELFF.

Ten or more counts support this clonotype. V and J are TRBV7-9 and TRBJ1-5, with D hard to call. The CDR3 sequence is 13 residues long. Looked up from germline, CDR1 is SEHNR and CDR2 is FQNEAQ (reference sequence). Trimming took off 2 bases at V and 3 bases at J, with 5 bases between the two ends. CDR3 in amino acids: CASSLQNNQPQHF. The CDR3 bases are TGTGCCAGCAGCTTACAAAACAATCAGCCCCAGCATTTT.

This clonotype was detected ten times or more. The J gene is TRBJ2-2, the V gene TRBV11-3; TRBD1 matches at 8 bases. This CDR3 has 16 residues. Germline V lookup: CDR1 SGHNT, CDR2 YENEEA. V lost 4 bases to trimming and J lost 2 bases; unmatched junction nucleotides: 6. The CDR3 loop is CASSSQGALNTGELFF. As DNA, the CDR3 is TGTGCCAGCAGCTCCCAGGGGGCGCTTAACACCGGGGAGCTGTTTTTT.

This clonotype has a count of ten or more. This sequence joins TRBV7-2 and TRBJ2-3; D is ambiguous. Trimming shortened V by 0 bases and J by 4 bases, and 8 bases separated the two germline ends. The CDR3 covers 14 residues. Germline V CDR1 and CDR2: SGHTA, FQGNSA. The CDR3 region has the DNA TGTGCCAGCAGCTTAGCCGGGTGGGCAGATACGCAGTATTTT. This encodes CASSLAGWADTQYF.

In this sample, this clonotype turned up many times. V gene TRBV10-3 combines with J gene TRBJ1-6; D is uncertain. Trimming left V 7 bases short and J 6 bases short, with 10 bases between. The length of the CDR3 is 13 residues. CDR1 and CDR2 from the germline V gene are ENHRY and SYGVKD. The CDR3, as DNA: TGTGCCATCATGGAACGCCCTAATTCACCCCTCCACTTT. Translated, it gives CAIMERPNSPLHF.

This CDR3 is CASSLPPGLANTGELFF. As DNA, the CDR3 is TGTGCCAGCAGCTTACCGCCGGGACTAGCGAACACCGGGGAGCTGTTTTTT. The chain joins TRBV13 to TRBJ2-2; 8 bases match TRBD2. Germline-derived CDR1 and CDR2 are PRHDT and FYEKMQ (reference sequence). The CDR3 totals 17 residues. V lost 2 bases to trimming and J lost 0 bases; unmatched junction nucleotides: 5.

This clonotype was observed many times. The CDR3 sequence is CASSQGRYEQYF. DNA for the CDR3: TGTGCCAGCAGCCAAGGCCGTTACGAGCAGTACTTC. The chain combines TRBV3-1 with TRBJ2-7; D ambiguous. Per the germline V gene, CDR1 is LGHDT and CDR2 is YNNKEL (reference sequence). The germline V and J ends were trimmed by 1 base and 4 bases, with 5 bases remaining between them. This CDR3 has 12 residues.

This clonotype was found many times. This chain joins TRBV20-1 and TRBJ1-6, with TRBD1 matching 8 bases. V was pared by 5 bases and J by 12 bases, with 9 bases of the junction left unmatched. Germline-derived CDR1 and CDR2 are DFQATT and SNEGSKA (reference sequence). CDR3 size: 13 residues. CDR3: CSADPGTGEPLHF. The DNA of the CDR3 is TGCAGTGCTGACCCTGGGACAGGCGAACCCCTCCACTTT.

V and J are TRBV6-2 or TRBV6-3 and TRBJ1-3; D remains ambiguous. Trimming shortened V by 8 bases and J by 4 bases, and 9 bases separated the two germline ends. The CDR3 is 12 residues long. CDR1 MNHEY and CDR2 SVGEGT come from the germline V gene. CDR3 DNA sequence: TGTGCCAGCGGTCCCCCCGGAAACACCATATATTTT. Translating it yields CASGPPGNTIYF.

This clonotype occurred many times. The CDR3, as DNA: TGTGCCAGCAGTTTATGGGGACAGCGTTTGAACACTGAAGCTTTCTTT. Protein: CASSLWGQRLNTEAFF. This rearrangement joins TRBV28 to TRBJ1-1; 7 bases are shared with TRBD1. Trimming at V came to 0 bases and at J to 0 bases, leaving 4 bases not matched to a gene. The CDR3 runs to 16 residues. Germline CDR1 MDHEN, CDR2 SYDVKM.

In its sample, this clonotype was seen many times. The chain joins TRBV7-3 to TRBJ2-3; TRBD2 matches 8 bases. Germline V lookup: CDR1 SGHTA, CDR2 FQGTGA. V lost 5 bases to trimming and J lost 0 bases; unmatched junction nucleotides: 4. This CDR3 has 15 residues. CDR3 sequence reads: CASSHSGGSTDTQYF. The CDR3 DNA reads as TGTGCCAGCAGCCACAGCGGGGGAAGCACAGATACGCAGTATTTT. The variable domain in full, completed from reference TRBV7-3 and TRBJ2-3, reads GAGVSQTPSNKVTEKGKYVELRCDPISGHTALYWYRQSLGQGPEFLIYFQGTGAADDSGLPNDRFFAVRPEGSVSTLKIQRTERGDSAVYLCASSHSGGSTDTQYFGPGTRLTVL.

Worth noting for this clonotype: A much larger clone lies a single base off, so this may be a read error. The genes are TRBV28 and TRBJ2-5; TRBD2 aligns across 7 bases. Germline-derived CDR1 and CDR2 are MDHEN and SYDVKM. V trimming: 10 bases; J trimming: 2 bases; junction bases outside the gene matches: 7. This CDR3 spans 13 amino acids. Here the CDR3 reads CANCRGGQETQYF. CDR3 bases: TGTGCCAACTGCCGGGGAGGGCAAGAGACCCAGTACTTC.

To note about this clonotype: Just one base apart from a much larger clone, this may be a read error. This chain uses TRBV15 with TRBJ2-3; a possible D gene is TRBD2 (7 bases). Trimming removed 10 bases from V and 5 bases from J, with 16 bases in between. Germline V gene sequence: CDR1 LNHNV, CDR2 YYDKDF (reference sequence). The CDR3 covers 13 residues. The CDR3 spells CAIGAGAGDTQYF. CDR3 coding DNA: TGTGCCATTGGGGCGGGGGCTGGAGATACGCAGTATTTT. Complete variable domain (other parts from reference TRBV15 and TRBJ2-3): DAMVIQNPRYQVTQFGKPVTLSCSQTLNHNVMYWYQQKSSQAPKLLFHYYDKDFNNEADTPDNFQSRRPNTSFCFLDIRSPGLGDTAMYLCAIGAGAGDTQYFGPGTRLTVL.